A selection of T cell receptor beta chains follows, all from one sample in a study of response to subunit inactivated influenza vaccine. TCRdb used MiXCR to reprocess the RT-PCR reads, holding one entry per CDR3 protein. The sample includes 500,000 to 600,000 distinct CDR3 sequences, approximately 12% seen only once; the top ten take more than 8.5%. Here the sequenced sample was PBMCs from blood, taken on the day of vaccination. The receptors derive from a man in his fifties who received an inactivated influenza vaccine. The CDR3 runs from the conserved cysteine through the conserved F or W. Fields, in order: D gene, J gene, clone size, CDR3 length, V gene, CDR3 DNA, CDR3 protein. D genes are given only for firm matches. Not all rows give a size; the values are once, few, many and, for expanded clones, a class.

TRBD2,TRBJ2-7,.,14,TRBV15,TGTGCCACCAGTCCAAGGACTAGCGGTTACGAGCAGTACTTC,CATSPRTSGYEQYF
.,TRBJ1-1,few,14,TRBV12-3/TRBV12-4,TGTGCCAGCAGCCAAGGACAGCCCCGGACTGAAGCTTTCTTT,CASSQGQPRTEAFF
.,TRBJ2-7,few,13,TRBV7-9,TGTGCCAGCAGCTGGCTGGGTTCGTACGAGCAGTACTTC,CASSWLGSYEQYF
TRBD2,TRBJ2-3,.,15,TRBV29-1,TGCAGCGTCGCTCGGCAAGCGGGAGGCTCGGGCACGCAGTATTTT,CSVARQAGGSGTQYF
TRBD2,TRBJ2-4,.,16,TRBV2,TGTGCCAGCAGCCCCACTAGCGGGACTGCCAAAAACATTCAGTACTTC,CASSPTSGTAKNIQYF
.,TRBJ1-5,few,14,TRBV9,TGTGCCAGCAGCGTAGTAGATAGCAATCAGCCCCAGCATTTT,CASSVVDSNQPQHF
TRBD1,TRBJ2-1,few,14,TRBV20-1,TGCAGTGCCCCCAAGGGACAGGGATACAATGAGCAGTTCTTC,CSAPKGQGYNEQFF
TRBD2,TRBJ2-5,few,15,TRBV2,TGTGCCAGCAGTCCGGGGACTAGCGGATTGGAGACCCAGTACTTC,CASSPGTSGLETQYF
.,TRBJ2-2,many,14,TRBV12-3/TRBV12-4,TGTGCCAGCGGAAACAGGGAAAACGCCGGGGAGCTGTTTTTT,CASGNRENAGELFF
.,TRBJ2-3,.,17,TRBV29-1,TGCAGCGTTGAAGACCCTGAAAGTGCGGAGTGGGCAGATACGCAGTATTTT,CSVEDPESAEWADTQYF
TRBD2,TRBJ2-5,few,14,TRBV20-1,TGCAGTGCTAGCTCCCTAGCGGGCCAAGAGACCCAGTCCTTC,CSASSLAGQETQSF
TRBD2,TRBJ2-1,.,18,TRBV6-1,TGTGCCAGCAGCCCCCGCCCCCGCCTACTAGCGGGATACAATGAGCAGTTCTTC,CASSPRPRLLAGYNEQFF
.,TRBJ2-1,.,15,TRBV7-2,TGTGCCAGCAGCTCCACAGGGCAATCCTACAATGAGCAGTTCTTC,CASSSTGQSYNEQFF
.,TRBJ2-1,.,15,TRBV30,TGTGCCTGGACCCCGGCGGGCTCCTCCTACAATGAGCAGTTCTTC,CAWTPAGSSYNEQFF
.,TRBJ2-1,.,15,TRBV5-5,TGTGCCAGCAGCTTGGCGGGACAAGACTACAATGAGCAGTTCTTC,CASSLAGQDYNEQFF
.,TRBJ1-4,.,16,TRBV4-3,TGCGCCAGCAGCCAAGATCTTACCAGGGTGGGGGAAAAACTGTTTTTT,CASSQDLTRVGEKLFF
.,TRBJ2-7,.,17,TRBV28,TGTGCCAGCAGTCCCCTAGTGGAGGGGGGATCAATCTACGAGCAGTACTTC,CASSPLVEGGSIYEQYF
.,TRBJ2-7,few,12,TRBV7-8,TGTGCCAGCAGCAAGTGGGTGGGCGAGCAGTACTTC,CASSKWVGEQYF
TRBD1,TRBJ2-2,few,16,TRBV12-3/TRBV12-4,TGTGCCAGCACCGCAGGGGGCGGACCGAACACCGGGGAGCTGTTTTTT,CASTAGGGPNTGELFF
.,TRBJ2-7,few,13,TRBV10-3,TGTGCCATCACCCCGGGGAGCTCCTACGAGCAGTACTTC,CAITPGSSYEQYF
TRBD1,TRBJ1-2,.,17,TRBV27,TGTGCCAGCAGTTTATTGGTAGGACAGGGGGCCTCCTATGGCTACACCTTC,CASSLLVGQGASYGYTF
.,TRBJ2-7,.,15,TRBV11-2,TGTGCCAGCAGCTTAGGGGGGCTAGCGTCCTACGAGCAGTACTTC,CASSLGGLASYEQYF
.,TRBJ2-3,many,14,TRBV12-3/TRBV12-4,TGTGCCAGCACCCCAGGGGCAGTCACAGATACGCAGTATTTT,CASTPGAVTDTQYF
.,TRBJ1-6,.,22,TRBV28,TGTGCCAGCAGTTTCCTCCCGTCGAGCAGGGAAATTAGAAGCTCCTATAATTCACCCCTCCACTTT,CASSFLPSSREIRSSYNSPLHF
.,TRBJ2-7,many,12,TRBV12-3/TRBV12-4,TGTGCCAGCAGTTTTTGGGACTACGAGCAGTACTTC,CASSFWDYEQYF
.,TRBJ2-1,.,16,TRBV6-1,TGTGCCAGCAGTGGTGGGACTGCCTATTCCTACAATGAGCAGTTCTTC,CASSGGTAYSYNEQFF
TRBD2,TRBJ2-7,many,13,TRBV5-6,TGTGCCAGCAGCTGGGGGGGAACCTACGAGCAGTACTTC,CASSWGGTYEQYF
TRBD2,TRBJ2-7,few,14,TRBV3-1,TGTGCCAGCAGCCAAGGTCGTAGCGGGAGGGAGCAGTACTTC,CASSQGRSGREQYF
.,TRBJ2-2,.,15,TRBV7-9,TGTGCCAGCAGCTTAGCTGCTAGCGCCACCGGGGAGCTGTTTTTT,CASSLAASATGELFF
.,TRBJ2-7,few,14,TRBV7-2,TGTGCCAGCAGCTTAGGTCTCACCTCCTACGAGCAGTACTTC,CASSLGLTSYEQYF
.,TRBJ2-7,few,13,TRBV29-1,TGCAGCGTTGAAGCGGACTCCTCCTACGAGCAGTACTTC,CSVEADSSYEQYF
.,TRBJ2-5,many,14,TRBV12-3/TRBV12-4,TGTGCCAGCAGTTTAGGCAGAGAGGGAGAGACCCAGTACTTC,CASSLGREGETQYF
TRBD1,TRBJ1-1,.,16,TRBV5-5,TGTGCCAGCAGCCTGGGGTGGAGGGGGCGTACTCTTGAAGCTTTCTTT,CASSLGWRGRTLEAFF
TRBD1,TRBJ2-1,.,16,TRBV5-4,TGTGCCAGCAGCTTGGGGGACAGGGGGCGTTACAATGAGCAGTTCTTC,CASSLGDRGRYNEQFF
TRBD1,TRBJ2-7,many,12,TRBV6-6,TGTGCCAGCAGGACAGGGGGGAACGAGCAGTACTTC,CASRTGGNEQYF